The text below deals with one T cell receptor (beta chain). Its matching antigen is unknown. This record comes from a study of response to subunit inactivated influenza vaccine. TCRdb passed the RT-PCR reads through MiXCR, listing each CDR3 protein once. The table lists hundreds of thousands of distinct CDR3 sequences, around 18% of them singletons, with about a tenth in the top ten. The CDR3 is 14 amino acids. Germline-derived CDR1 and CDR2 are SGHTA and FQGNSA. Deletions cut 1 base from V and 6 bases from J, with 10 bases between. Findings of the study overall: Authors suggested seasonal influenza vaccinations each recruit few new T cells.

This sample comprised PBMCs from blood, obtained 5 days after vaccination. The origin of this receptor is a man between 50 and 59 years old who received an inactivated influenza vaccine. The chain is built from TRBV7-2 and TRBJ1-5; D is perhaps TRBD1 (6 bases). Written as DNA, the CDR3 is TGTGCCAGCAGCTTAGGTACAGGGCCTCAGCCCCAGCATTTT. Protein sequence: CASSLGTGPQPQHF.